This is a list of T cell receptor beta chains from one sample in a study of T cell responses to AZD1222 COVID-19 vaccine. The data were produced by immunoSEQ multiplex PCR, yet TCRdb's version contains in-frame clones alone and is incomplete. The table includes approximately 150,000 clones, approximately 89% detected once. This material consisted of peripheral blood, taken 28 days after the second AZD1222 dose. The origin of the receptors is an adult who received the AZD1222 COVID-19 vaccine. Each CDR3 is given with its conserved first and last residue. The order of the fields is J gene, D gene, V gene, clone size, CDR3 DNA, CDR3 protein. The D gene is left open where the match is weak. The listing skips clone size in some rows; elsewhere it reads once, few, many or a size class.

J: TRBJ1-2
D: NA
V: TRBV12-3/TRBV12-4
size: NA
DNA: TGTGCCACCTCTAACTATGGCTACACCTTC
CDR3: CATSNYGYTF

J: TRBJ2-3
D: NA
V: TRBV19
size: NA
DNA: TGTGCCAGTAGTATACTTCAGGGAGATACGCAGTATTTT
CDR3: CASSILQGDTQYF

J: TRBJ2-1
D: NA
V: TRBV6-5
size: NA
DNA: TGTGCCAGCAGTCCCGGGGACTCCTCCTACAATGAGCAGTTCTTC
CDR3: CASSPGDSSYNEQFF

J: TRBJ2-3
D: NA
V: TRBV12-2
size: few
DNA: TGTGCAAGTCGCTTAGACAGGAGCCACACAGATACGCAGTATTTT
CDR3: CASRLDRSHTDTQYF

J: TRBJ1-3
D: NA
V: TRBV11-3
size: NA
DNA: TGTGCCAGCAGCTTCGCCACTTCTGGAAACACCATATATTTT
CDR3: CASSFATSGNTIYF

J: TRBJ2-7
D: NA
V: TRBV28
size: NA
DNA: TGTGCCAGCAGCTGGTCTCCCTACGAGCAGTACTTC
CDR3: CASSWSPYEQYF

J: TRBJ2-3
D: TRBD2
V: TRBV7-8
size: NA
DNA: TGTGCCAGCAGCTTACCGGCGGGGCTAGCGGTAAGCACAGATACGCAGTATTTT
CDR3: CASSLPAGLAVSTDTQYF

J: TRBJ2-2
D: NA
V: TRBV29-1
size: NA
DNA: TGCAGCGTTCGTAAGGCGAGCACCGGGGAGCTGTTTTTT
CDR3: CSVRKASTGELFF

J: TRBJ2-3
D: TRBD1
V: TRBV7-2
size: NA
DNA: TGTGCCAGCAGCTCCACAGGGGAAGATACGCAGTATTTT
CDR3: CASSSTGEDTQYF

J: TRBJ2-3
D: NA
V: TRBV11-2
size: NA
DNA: TGTGCCAGCAGCTTAGACCCGGGGCCTTTTTCCACAGATACGCAGTATTTT
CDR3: CASSLDPGPFSTDTQYF